Presented here are 15 T cell receptor beta chains from one specimen sequenced in a study of cytomegalovirus exposure and HLA in healthy donors. The PCR made use of 60 Vbeta and 13 Jbeta primers. This table comes from immunoSEQ multiplex PCR, and its TCRdb copy is limited to in-frame clones, with some not included. The sample has around 200,000 clones; 70% to 80% are singletons. The source material was PBMCs. The source of these receptors is a woman in her sixties or seventies in good health and CMV-seropositive.

This clone was seen only once. The gene calls are TRBV5-6 and TRBJ2-7; D is possibly TRBD1 (6 bases). The germline V gene has CDR1 SGHDT and CDR2 YYEEEE. Trimming pared 7 bases from V and 5 bases from J, leaving 22 bases between. The CDR3 loop spans 15 amino acids. The CDR3, as DNA: TGTGCCAGCTATCCGGGTGTAGGGGGTGGTCACGAGCAGTACTTC. The encoded protein is CASYPGVGGGHEQYF.

A few counts support this clone. V is TRBV6-1 and J is TRBJ1-3; maybe TRBD1 (5 bases). The germline CDR1 and CDR2 sequences are MNHNS and SASEGT. The CDR3 contains 15 residues. Deletions cut 2 bases from V and 1 base from J, with 9 bases between. The CDR3 protein is CASSELAGSGNTIYF. The CDR3 DNA sequence: TGTGCCAGCAGTGAATTGGCAGGGTCTGGAAACACCATATATTTT.

The V gene is TRBV6-5, the J gene TRBJ2-3, with TRBD2 matching over 7 bases. With V trimmed by 6 bases and J by 0 bases, 6 bases remained unmatched. The CDR3 extends over 15 amino acids. Germline V gene data show CDR1 as MNHEY and CDR2 as SVGAGI. This CDR3 is CASRPSGSSTDTQYF. CDR3 nucleotides: TGTGCCAGCAGACCTAGCGGTTCTAGCACAGATACGCAGTATTTT.

The chain combines TRBV5-1 with TRBJ2-3; 9 bases map to TRBD1. Germline-derived CDR1 and CDR2 are SGHRS and YFSETQ. Unmatched junction bases numbered 2, after V lost 5 bases and J lost 4 bases. This CDR3 comprises 13 residues. This chain's CDR3 is CASRDRGPDTQYF. CDR3 nucleotide sequence: TGCGCCAGCAGGGACAGGGGTCCAGATACGCAGTATTTT.

The chain is built from TRBV2 and TRBJ1-1, with D possibly being TRBD1 (5 bases). The CDR3 contains 14 residues. The V gene's germline CDR1 is SNHLY and CDR2 FYNNEI. Trimming removed 6 bases from V and 10 bases from J, with 21 bases in between. The CDR3 loop reads CASRLGGAAERAFF. CDR3 sequence (DNA): TGTGCCAGCAGGCTGGGAGGGGCCGCCGAGAGAGCTTTCTTT.

The genes are TRBV29-1 and TRBJ2-5; no clear D gene. The end of the DNA fits TRBJ2-7 better, so the J call may be wrong. CDR3 length: 12 residues. Germline lookup yields CDR1 SQVTM and CDR2 ANQGSEA. Here the CDR3 reads CSVAENSYEQYF. DNA of the CDR3: TGCAGCGTTGCAGAAAACTCCTACGAGCAGTACTTC.

CDR3 sequence: CASSPVGQGANYGYTF. The CDR3, as DNA: TGTGCCAGCTCACCGGTCGGCCAGGGGGCTAACTATGGCTACACCTTC. This rearrangement joins TRBV18 to TRBJ1-2; the match to TRBD1 covers 7 bases. The germline V gene has CDR1 KGHSH and CDR2 LQKENI. The CDR3 runs to 16 residues. The J segment lost 0 bases and the V segment lost 3 bases, leaving 7 bases of the junction unmatched.

This clone was seen a few times. V gene TRBV11-2 combines with J gene TRBJ2-2, with D maybe TRBD2 (5 bases). CDR3 length: 14 amino acids. Germline V CDR1 and CDR2: SGHAT, FQNNGV. Between the trimmed V and J ends, which lost 5 bases and 1 base, there was a span of 8 bases. The CDR3: CASSRTLNTGELFF. The CDR3 coding sequence is TGTGCCAGCAGCAGGACTTTGAACACCGGGGAGCTGTTTTTT.

The chain's CDR3 is CASSLGGTSAYEQYF. CDR3 nucleotides: TGCGCCAGCAGCTTGGGAGGGACTAGCGCCTACGAGCAGTACTTC. V usage is TRBV5-1 and J usage is TRBJ2-7, with 10 bases identical to TRBD2. With 0 bases clipped from V and 2 bases from J, the junction kept 2 bases outside the gene matches. Germline assignment: CDR1 SGHRS and CDR2 YFSETQ. This CDR3 is 15 amino acids long. The whole variable domain, remainder taken from reference TRBV5-1 and TRBJ2-7, is KAGVTQTPRYLIKTRGQQVTLSCSPISGHRSVSWYQQTPGQGLQFLFEYFSETQRNKGNFPGRFSGRQFSNSRSEMNVSTLELGDSALYLCASSLGGTSAYEQYFGPGTRLTVT.

A few counts support this clone. The chain joins TRBV6-5 to TRBJ2-2; perhaps TRBD1 as D (6 bases). The V gene lost 4 bases and the J gene lost 6 bases, with 18 bases spanning the gap. This CDR3 has 16 amino acids. CDR1 is MNHEY and CDR2 is SVGAGI in the germline V gene. CDR3 protein: CASSLQGPLFAGELFF. CDR3 nucleotides: TGTGCCAGCAGTTTACAGGGACCCCTATTTGCCGGGGAGCTGTTTTTT.

The chain carries TRBV10-2 and TRBJ1-1; D is undetermined. The CDR3 covers 13 residues. Germline V gene sequence: CDR1 WSHSY, CDR2 SAAADI. Trimming removed 2 bases from V and 5 bases from J, with 9 bases in between. CDR3 nucleotide sequence: TGCGCCAGCAGTGAGGGACGGGGTACTGAAGCTTTCTTT. Protein product: CASSEGRGTEAFF.

The chain couples TRBV6-1 to TRBJ2-1; maybe TRBD1 (6 bases). Germline V CDR1 and CDR2: MNHNS, SASEGT. This CDR3 spans 17 amino acids. Between the trimmed V and J ends, which lost 1 base and 0 bases, there was a span of 13 bases. The CDR3 sequence: CASSEGALGGSYNEQFF. CDR3 bases: TGTGCCAGCAGTGAAGGGGCCCTAGGGGGCTCCTACAATGAGCAGTTCTTC.

This sequence joins TRBV4-3 and TRBJ1-2; tentative D call: TRBD1 (5 bases). The length of the CDR3 is 14 residues. V was shortened by 0 bases and J by 8 bases, with 13 bases between the two germline ends. CDR1 is LGHNA and CDR2 is YSLEER in the germline V gene. The CDR3 bases are TGCGCCAGCAGCCAAGATCTAAGGGAGGGGGGCTACACCTTC. This codes for CASSQDLREGGYTF.

The chain employs TRBV18 and TRBJ2-1; D is uncertain. The CDR3 is 15 residues long. The germline V gene has CDR1 KGHSH and CDR2 LQKENI. V was shortened by 0 bases and J by 2 bases, with 8 bases between the two germline ends. This chain's CDR3 is CASSPPNSPYNEQFF. The CDR3 DNA is TGTGCCAGCTCACCACCTAATAGCCCCTACAATGAGCAGTTCTTC.

J is TRBJ1-1 and V is TRBV19, with TRBD1 as a possible D gene (5 bases). CDR3 length: 15 residues. Trimming pared 3 bases from V and 0 bases from J, leaving 11 bases between. CDR1 and CDR2 from the germline V gene are LNHDA and SQIVND (reference sequence). In DNA, the CDR3 is TGTGCCAGTAGTATCGGGGGTAATCTGAACACTGAAGCTTTCTTT. Translation gives CASSIGGNLNTEAFF.